What follows describes a single TCR beta chain. Its antigen is still unknown. Sequenced by immunoSEQ multiplex PCR; TCRdb stores in-frame clones only, minus some. This sample carries about 2 million clones, roughly 94% of them seen once, and the ten largest clones take around 1%. The data belong to a study of shared clonotypes between healthy human individuals. Regarding the study as a whole: Memory subsets generally showed lower estimated richness than naive subsets.

The naive CD8 population came from CD45RO-negative cells selected for CCR7, without terminally differentiated effector memory CD45RA+ cells. V was shortened by 7 bases and J by 3 bases, with 7 bases between the two germline ends. The CDR3 length is 11 residues. Germline CDR1 PRHDT, CDR2 FYEKMQ (reference sequence). Sequencing was carried out using naive CD8+ T cells sorted from blood. This TCR was sampled from a man aged 18 to 30 in good health. V is TRBV13 and J is TRBJ2-7, with D unresolved. Here the CDR3 DNA reads TGTGCCAGCAAAGGGCACTACGAGCAGTACTTC. As protein: CASKGHYEQYF. Complete variable domain (other parts from reference TRBV13 and TRBJ2-7): AAGVIQSPRHLIKEKRETATLKCYPIPRHDTVYWYQQGPGQDPQFLISFYEKMQSDKGSIPDRFSAQQFSDYHSELNMSSLELGDSALYFCASKGHYEQYFGPGTRLTVT.